These T cell receptor beta chains were read from a single sample in a study of cytomegalovirus exposure and HLA in healthy donors. Generated by immunoSEQ multiplex PCR, the TCRdb table keeps only in-frame clones and is missing some. The data hold just under 70,000 clones, with roughly four fifths observed a single time. The sequencing sample was made of PBMCs. The receptors were sampled from a human donor in good health. CDR3s include the opening cysteine and the closing phenylalanine or tryptophan. Each record gives: D gene, clone size, J gene, V gene, CDR3 protein, CDR3 DNA. The D gene is left open where the match is weak. Clone size is shown for a subset of rows, as once, few, many or a class of expanded clone.

D: .
size: .
J: TRBJ1-3
V: TRBV18
CDR3: CASSPSAGQVGNTIYF
DNA: TGTGCCAGCTCACCTTCGGCAGGGCAAGTCGGAAACACCATATATTTT

D: .
size: .
J: TRBJ1-6
V: TRBV25-1
CDR3: CASSDPAEGPYNSPLHF
DNA: TGTGCCAGCAGTGACCCGGCCGAGGGTCCCTATAATTCACCCCTCCACTTT

D: .
size: .
J: TRBJ2-7
V: TRBV21-1
CDR3: CASSTTGVTYEQYF
DNA: TGTGCCAGCAGCACCACAGGCGTAACCTACGAGCAGTACTTC

D: TRBD1
size: .
J: TRBJ1-1
V: TRBV11-2
CDR3: CASSLVQGAWAFF
DNA: TGTGCCAGCAGCTTAGTACAGGGGGCCTGGGCTTTCTTT

D: TRBD1
size: .
J: TRBJ2-7
V: TRBV6-5
CDR3: CASSSGQPYEQYF
DNA: TGTGCCAGCAGTTCGGGACAGCCCTACGAGCAGTACTTC

D: .
size: .
J: TRBJ2-3
V: TRBV7-9
CDR3: CASSPLGNTQYF
DNA: TGTGCCAGCAGCCCACTCGGGAATACGCAGTATTTT

D: TRBD1
size: once
J: TRBJ1-1
V: TRBV7-2
CDR3: CASSTYRGPEAFF
DNA: TGTGCCAGCAGCACATACAGGGGCCCTGAAGCTTTCTTT

D: TRBD1
size: few
J: TRBJ1-3
V: TRBV7-8
CDR3: CASSGTGLRGNTIYF
DNA: TGTGCCAGCAGCGGGACAGGGCTTCGTGGAAACACCATATATTTT

D: .
size: .
J: TRBJ2-7
V: TRBV19
CDR3: CASGMDIQSYEQYF
DNA: TGTGCCAGTGGTATGGACATTCAGTCCTACGAGCAGTACTTC

D: TRBD2
size: .
J: TRBJ2-1
V: TRBV4-3
CDR3: CASSQVSPPLASGGYSYNEQFF
DNA: TGCGCCAGCAGCCAAGTGAGTCCCCCATTAGCTAGCGGGGGATACTCCTACAATGAGCAGTTCTTC

D: TRBD1
size: .
J: TRBJ1-4
V: TRBV28
CDR3: CASSLGTVDEKLFF
DNA: TGTGCCAGCAGCCTCGGGACAGTGGATGAAAAACTGTTTTTT

D: TRBD1
size: .
J: TRBJ2-7
V: TRBV5-1
CDR3: CASRAGGQHSYEQYF
DNA: TGCGCCAGCAGGGCAGGGGGCCAACACTCCTACGAGCAGTACTTC

D: .
size: .
J: TRBJ2-1
V: TRBV19
CDR3: CASSMGTFASSYNEQFF
DNA: TGTGCCAGTAGTATGGGGACATTCGCAAGCTCCTACAATGAGCAGTTCTTC

D: TRBD2
size: .
J: TRBJ2-7
V: TRBV29-1
CDR3: CSAGGGGALNEQYF
DNA: TGCAGCGCTGGGGGCGGGGGGGCTCTTAACGAGCAGTACTTC

D: TRBD1
size: .
J: TRBJ1-3
V: TRBV25-1
CDR3: CASRQGLSGNTIYF
DNA: TGTGCCAGCAGACAGGGGTTGTCTGGAAACACCATATATTTT

D: .
size: few
J: TRBJ2-5
V: TRBV2
CDR3: CASSNGDSRGETQYF
DNA: TGTGCCAGCAGCAATGGGGACTCCCGCGGGGAGACCCAGTACTTC